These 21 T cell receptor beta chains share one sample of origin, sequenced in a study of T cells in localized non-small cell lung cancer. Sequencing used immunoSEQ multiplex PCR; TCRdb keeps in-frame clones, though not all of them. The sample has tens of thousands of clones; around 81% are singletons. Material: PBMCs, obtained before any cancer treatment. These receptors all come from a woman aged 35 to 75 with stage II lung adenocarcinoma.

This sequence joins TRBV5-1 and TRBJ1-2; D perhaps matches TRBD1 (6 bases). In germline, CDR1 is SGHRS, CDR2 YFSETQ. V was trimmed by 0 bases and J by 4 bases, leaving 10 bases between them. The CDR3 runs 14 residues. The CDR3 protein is CASSLGQESYGYTF. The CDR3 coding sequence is TGCGCCAGCAGCTTGGGACAGGAATCCTATGGCTACACCTTC.

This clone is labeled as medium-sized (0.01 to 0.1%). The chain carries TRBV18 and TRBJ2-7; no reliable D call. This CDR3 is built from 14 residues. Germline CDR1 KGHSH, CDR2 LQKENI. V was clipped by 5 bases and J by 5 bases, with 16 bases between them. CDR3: CASSLGIGLDEQYF. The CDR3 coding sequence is TGTGCCAGCTCATTGGGAATTGGGTTGGACGAGCAGTACTTC.

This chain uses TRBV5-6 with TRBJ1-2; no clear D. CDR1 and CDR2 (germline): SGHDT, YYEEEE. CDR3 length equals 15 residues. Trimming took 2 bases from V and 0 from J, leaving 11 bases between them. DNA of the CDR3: TGTGCCAGCAGCTTTAAGAGGCAGCCTAACTATGGCTACACCTTC. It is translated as CASSFKRQPNYGYTF.

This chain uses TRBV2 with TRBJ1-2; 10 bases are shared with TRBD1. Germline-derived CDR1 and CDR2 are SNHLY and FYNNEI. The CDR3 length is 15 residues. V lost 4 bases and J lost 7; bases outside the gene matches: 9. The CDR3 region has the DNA TGTGCCAGCAGTGGCCGTCGACAGGGGGCCGGTGGCTACACCTTC. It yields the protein CASSGRRQGAGGYTF. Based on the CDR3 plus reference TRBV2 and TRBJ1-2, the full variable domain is EPEVTQTPSHQVTQMGQEVILRCVPISNHLYFYWYRQILGQKVEFLVSFYNNEISEKSEIFDDQFSVERPDGSNFTLKIRSTKLEDSAMYFCASSGRRQGAGGYTFGSGTRLTVV.

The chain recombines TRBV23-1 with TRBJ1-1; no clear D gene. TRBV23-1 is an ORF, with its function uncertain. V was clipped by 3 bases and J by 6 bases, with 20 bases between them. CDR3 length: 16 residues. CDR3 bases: TGCGCCAGCAGTCAGCCGACTTTCTCGGACGCCCCTGAAGCTTTCTTT. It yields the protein CASSQPTFSDAPEAFF.

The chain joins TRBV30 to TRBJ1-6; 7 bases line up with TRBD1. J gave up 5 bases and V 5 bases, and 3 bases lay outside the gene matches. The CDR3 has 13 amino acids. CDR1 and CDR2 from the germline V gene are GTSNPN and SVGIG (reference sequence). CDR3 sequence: CAWATGHNSPLHF. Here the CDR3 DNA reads TGTGCCTGGGCGACAGGGCATAATTCACCCCTCCACTTT.

The CDR3 nucleotides read TGTGCCAGCAGGGAAGGACAGACACTCTTCTATGGCTACACCTTC. Translating it yields CASREGQTLFYGYTF. The chain uses TRBV25-1 and TRBJ1-2, with D possibly TRBD1 on 6 matching bases. Germline values: CDR1 MGHDK, CDR2 SYGVNS. Deletions cut 6 bases from V and 4 bases from J, with 18 bases between. CDR3 length: 15 residues.

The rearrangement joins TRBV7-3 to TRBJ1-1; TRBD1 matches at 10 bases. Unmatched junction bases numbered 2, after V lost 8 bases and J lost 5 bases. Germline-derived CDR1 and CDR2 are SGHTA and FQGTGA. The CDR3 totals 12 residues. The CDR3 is CASGQGGTEAFF. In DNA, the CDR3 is TGTGCCAGCGGACAGGGGGGGACTGAAGCTTTCTTT.

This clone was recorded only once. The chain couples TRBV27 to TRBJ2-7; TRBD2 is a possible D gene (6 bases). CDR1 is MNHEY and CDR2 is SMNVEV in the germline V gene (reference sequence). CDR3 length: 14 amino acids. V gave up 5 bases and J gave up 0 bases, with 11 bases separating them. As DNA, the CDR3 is TGTGCCAGCAGTCCGGGACTTGACTCCTACGAGCAGTACTTC. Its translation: CASSPGLDSYEQYF.

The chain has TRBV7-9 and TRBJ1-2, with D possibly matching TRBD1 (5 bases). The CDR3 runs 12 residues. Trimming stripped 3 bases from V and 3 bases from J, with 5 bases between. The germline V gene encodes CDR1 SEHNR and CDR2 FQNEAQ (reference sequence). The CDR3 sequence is CASSLGDYGYTF. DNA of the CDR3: TGTGCCAGCAGCTTGGGGGACTATGGCTACACCTTC.

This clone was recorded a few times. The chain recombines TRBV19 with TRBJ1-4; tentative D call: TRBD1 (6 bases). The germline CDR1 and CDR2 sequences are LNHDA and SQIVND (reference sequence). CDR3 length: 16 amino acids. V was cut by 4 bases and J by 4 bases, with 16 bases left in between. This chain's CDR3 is CASSTRSGAVNEKLFF. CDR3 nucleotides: TGTGCCAGTAGTACCCGGTCAGGGGCGGTTAATGAAAAACTGTTTTTT.

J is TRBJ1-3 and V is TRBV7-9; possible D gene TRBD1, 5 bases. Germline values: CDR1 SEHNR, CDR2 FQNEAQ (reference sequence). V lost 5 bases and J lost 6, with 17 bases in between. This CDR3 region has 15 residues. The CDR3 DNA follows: TGTGCCAGCAGCGGTAGGACAATATCACAAAACACCATATATTTT. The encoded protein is CASSGRTISQNTIYF.

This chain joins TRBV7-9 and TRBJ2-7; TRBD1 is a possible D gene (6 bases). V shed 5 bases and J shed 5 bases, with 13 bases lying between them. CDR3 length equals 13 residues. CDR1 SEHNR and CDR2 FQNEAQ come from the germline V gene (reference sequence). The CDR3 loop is CASSPSQGHEQYF. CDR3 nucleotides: TGTGCCAGCAGCCCGAGCCAGGGGCACGAGCAGTACTTC. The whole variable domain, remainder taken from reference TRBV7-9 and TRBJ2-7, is DTGVSQNPRHKITKRGQNVTFRCDPISEHNRLYWYRQTLGQGPEFLTYFQNEAQLEKSRLLSDRFSAERPKGSFSTLEIQRTEQGDSAMYLCASSPSQGHEQYFGPGTRLTVT.

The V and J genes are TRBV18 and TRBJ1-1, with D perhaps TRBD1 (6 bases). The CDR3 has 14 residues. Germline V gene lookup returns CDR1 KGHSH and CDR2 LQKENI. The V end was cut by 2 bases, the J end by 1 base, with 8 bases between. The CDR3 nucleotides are TGTGCCAGCTCACCAGGACAGACGAACACTGAAGCTTTCTTT. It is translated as CASSPGQTNTEAFF.

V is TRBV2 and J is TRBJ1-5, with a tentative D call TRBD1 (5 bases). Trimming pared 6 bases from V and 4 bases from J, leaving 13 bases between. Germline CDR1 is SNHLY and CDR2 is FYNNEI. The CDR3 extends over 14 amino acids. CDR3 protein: CASRPTGLNQPQHF. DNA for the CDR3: TGTGCCAGCAGGCCCACAGGTTTAAATCAGCCCCAGCATTTT.

CDR3 nucleotides: TGTGCCTGGGAGCGGGGGGCCGGGCAGCCCCAGCATTTT. Its translation: CAWERGAGQPQHF. This rearrangement joins TRBV30 to TRBJ1-5, with D possibly matching TRBD1 (6 bases). CDR1 is GTSNPN, CDR2 SVGIG, per germline (reference sequence). Trimming took off 5 bases at V and 7 bases at J, with 15 bases between the two ends. The length of the CDR3 is 13 residues.

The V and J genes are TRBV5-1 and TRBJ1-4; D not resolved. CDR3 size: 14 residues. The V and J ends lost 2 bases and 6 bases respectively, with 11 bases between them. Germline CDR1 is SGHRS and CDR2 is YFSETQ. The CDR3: CASSLGRRDEKLFF. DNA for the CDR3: TGCGCCAGCAGCTTAGGGAGGCGGGATGAAAAACTGTTTTTT.

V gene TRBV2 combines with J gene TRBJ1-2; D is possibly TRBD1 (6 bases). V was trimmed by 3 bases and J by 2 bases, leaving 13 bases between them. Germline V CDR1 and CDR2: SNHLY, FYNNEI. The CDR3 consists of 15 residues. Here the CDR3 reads CASSDLRGRNYGYTF. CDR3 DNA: TGTGCCAGCAGTGATCTCCGGGGGCGAAACTATGGCTACACCTTC.

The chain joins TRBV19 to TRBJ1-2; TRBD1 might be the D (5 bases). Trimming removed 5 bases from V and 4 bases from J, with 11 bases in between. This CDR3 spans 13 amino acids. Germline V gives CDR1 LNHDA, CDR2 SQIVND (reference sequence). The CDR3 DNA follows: TGTGCCAGTAGTTCGACAGAACGCTATGGCTACACCTTC. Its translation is CASSSTERYGYTF.

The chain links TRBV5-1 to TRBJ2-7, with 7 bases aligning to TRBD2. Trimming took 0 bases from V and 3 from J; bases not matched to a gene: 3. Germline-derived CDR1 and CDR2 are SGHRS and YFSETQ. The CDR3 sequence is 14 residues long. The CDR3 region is CASSLEGRDYEQYF. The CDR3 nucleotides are TGCGCCAGCAGCTTGGAAGGGAGGGACTACGAGCAGTACTTC.

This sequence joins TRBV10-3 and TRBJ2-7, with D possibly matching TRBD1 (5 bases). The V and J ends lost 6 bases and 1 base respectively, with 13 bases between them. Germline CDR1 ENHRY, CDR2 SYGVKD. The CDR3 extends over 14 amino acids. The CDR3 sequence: CAIRETDFSYEQYF. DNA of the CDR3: TGTGCCATCAGGGAGACAGATTTTTCCTACGAGCAGTACTTC.